The rows below give T cell receptor beta chains drawn from one sample of a study of T cells in Graves' hyperthyroidism and ophthalmopathy. TCRdb called the multiplex PCR reads again in MiXCR, with one record for every CDR3 protein. This table holds hundreds of thousands of distinct CDR3 sequences, approximately 25% found once. Sequenced sample: blood. These receptor sequences come from a man aged 50 to 60 with Graves' hyperthyroidism. The CDR3 runs from the conserved cysteine through the conserved F or W. A D gene is named only where the DNA matches it firmly. Clone size, where shown, is once, few, many, or a class for clones that have expanded.

d_call	v_call	j_call	clone_size	cdr3_nt	cdr3_aa
TRBD1	TRBV19	TRBJ2-7	-	TGTGCCAGTAGTACTCGGACAGGGGGCGCCTACGAGCAGTACTTC	CASSTRTGGAYEQYF
TRBD2	TRBV12-3/TRBV12-4	TRBJ2-7	-	TGTGCCAGCAGTTCAATCAGGACTAGCGGGAGGGCCGAGCAGTACTTC	CASSSIRTSGRAEQYF
-	TRBV6-5	TRBJ1-1	many	TGTGCCAGCAGTTACACCGGACGCACTGAAGCTTTCTTT	CASSYTGRTEAFF
-	TRBV15	TRBJ2-5	-	TGTGCCACCAGCACCTCGCAAGAGACCCAGTACTTC	CATSTSQETQYF
-	TRBV28	TRBJ2-7	-	TGTGCCAGCAGCCCGCCCGGTCACCGCTCCTACGAGCAGTACTTC	CASSPPGHRSYEQYF
-	TRBV10-2	TRBJ1-2	many	TGCGCCAGCAGTGACCCCAGCCGGCAACATAACTATGGCTACACCTTC	CASSDPSRQHNYGYTF
TRBD1	TRBV20-1	TRBJ2-7	-	TGCAGTGCTAGAGAGCGTTTCGGGACAGGAGGGGTCGAGCAGTACTTC	CSARERFGTGGVEQYF
-	TRBV28	TRBJ2-5	many	TGTGCCAGCAGTTTGGGTCTAGGCAACCAAGAGACCCAGTACTTC	CASSLGLGNQETQYF
-	TRBV3-1	TRBJ1-5	many	TGTGCCAGCAGCCAAGATCTTGGGTATCAGCCCCAGCATTTT	CASSQDLGYQPQHF
-	TRBV12-3/TRBV12-4	TRBJ2-4	few	TGTGCCAGCAGTTTTTTCGGGTCGGAGAACATTCAGTACTTC	CASSFFGSENIQYF
-	TRBV11-2	TRBJ2-7	few	TGTGCCAGCAGCTATAGTGCCCAGGGCGACGAGCAGTACTTC	CASSYSAQGDEQYF
TRBD2	TRBV3-1	TRBJ2-1	-	TGTGCCAGCAGCCAAGAGGTACTAGCGGGAGGGGGCAATGAGCAGTTCTTC	CASSQEVLAGGGNEQFF
-	TRBV18	TRBJ2-1	-	TGTGCCAGCTCACCACCGGTAGCGGCCTACAATGAGCAGTTCTTC	CASSPPVAAYNEQFF
-	TRBV7-2	TRBJ2-1	-	TGTGCCAGCAGCCCCGACTGGGTGTACAATGAGCAGTTCTTC	CASSPDWVYNEQFF
-	TRBV27	TRBJ2-1	-	TGTGCCAGCAGACGACTAGGTCCAGGCAATGAGCAGTTCTTC	CASRRLGPGNEQFF
-	TRBV20-1	TRBJ1-2	few	TGCAGTGCTAGCGGGATTTTAAGTGGCTACACCTTC	CSASGILSGYTF
-	TRBV6-1	TRBJ2-5	few	TGTGCCAGCAGTTTATTAGGGGGGTACCAAGAGACCCAGTACTTC	CASSLLGGYQETQYF
TRBD1	TRBV5-4	TRBJ2-5	few	TGTGCCAGCAGCGCCGGCGGACAGGAAGAGACCCAGTACTTC	CASSAGGQEETQYF
-	TRBV20-1	TRBJ2-5	many	TGCAGTGCCAAGAAGACAGTTAAAGAGACCCAGTACTTC	CSAKKTVKETQYF
-	TRBV7-9	TRBJ1-1	-	TGTGCCAGCAGCTTAGCGGGCCCTGAAGCTTTCTTT	CASSLAGPEAFF
-	TRBV27	TRBJ2-7	-	TGTGCCAGCAGTTTATCAGGGGTACGCGAGCAGTACTTC	CASSLSGVREQYF
-	TRBV6-6	TRBJ1-1	-	TGTGCCAGCAGTTACTTCAGGGAAACTGAAGCTTTCTTT	CASSYFRETEAFF
-	TRBV7-2	TRBJ2-5	few	TGTGCCAGCAGCTTAGCTGGTCTTAGGGAGACCCAGTACTTC	CASSLAGLRETQYF
TRBD1	TRBV12-3/TRBV12-4	TRBJ1-5	-	TGTGCCAGCACCCTGGACAGGGGGCCCAATCAGCCCCAGCATTTT	CASTLDRGPNQPQHF
-	TRBV27	TRBJ2-5	many	TGTGCCAGCAGTTTTTCCCGGGGAGGGACCCAGTACTTC	CASSFSRGGTQYF
TRBD1	TRBV12-3/TRBV12-4	TRBJ2-2	few	TGTGCCAGCAGTTCATCTTTTCCCGGACAGGGCCAGGCCGGGGAGCTGTTTTTT	CASSSSFPGQGQAGELFF
-	TRBV7-9	TRBJ1-1	few	TGTGCCAGCAGCGCGGGAGAGGGGAACACTGAAGCTTTCTTT	CASSAGEGNTEAFF
-	TRBV6-5	TRBJ1-5	many	TGTGCCAGCAGTTACGTAGGTGGTCAGCCCCAGCATTTT	CASSYVGGQPQHF
TRBD2	TRBV5-4	TRBJ2-5	-	TGTGCCAGCAGCTTAGGGGCCGGACTAGCGGGAGACTGGGAGACCCAGTACTTC	CASSLGAGLAGDWETQYF
-	TRBV2	TRBJ2-3	-	TGTGCCAGCCAATCATGGGATACGCAGTATTTT	CASQSWDTQYF
TRBD2	TRBV11-2	TRBJ2-1	many	TGTGCCAGCAGCTTAGATTTCAGCGGGAGGGCCAATGAGCAGTTCTTC	CASSLDFSGRANEQFF
TRBD2	TRBV28	TRBJ2-1	few	TGTGCCAGCAGACTCACGCCGGGGGTAGCGGGAATTAATAATGAGCAGTTCTTC	CASRLTPGVAGINNEQFF
TRBD2	TRBV5-1	TRBJ2-7	few	TGCGCCAGCAGACTAGCGGGAGGGCCGAACGAGCAGTACTTC	CASRLAGGPNEQYF
-	TRBV9	TRBJ2-7	few	TGTGCCAGCAGCGTAGCGGGGGAGTCCTACGAGCAGTACTTC	CASSVAGESYEQYF
TRBD1	TRBV4-1	TRBJ2-3	-	TGCGCCACCTCGGCGGGACAGGGGGCCGACGGTACGCAGTATTTT	CATSAGQGADGTQYF
TRBD1	TRBV27	TRBJ2-5	-	TGTGCCAGCAGTTTTGGACAGGGGGCAAGGACCCAGTACTTC	CASSFGQGARTQYF
TRBD2	TRBV20-1	TRBJ2-1	-	TGCAGTGCTAGGGGCCCCGGACTAGAGGACCCCAATGAGCAGTTCTTC	CSARGPGLEDPNEQFF
TRBD1	TRBV12-3/TRBV12-4	TRBJ1-1	-	TGTGCCACTCAAACGGGACAGTACACTGAAGCTTTCTTT	CATQTGQYTEAFF
TRBD2	TRBV5-1	TRBJ2-3	few	TGCGCCAGCAGCTTGCTAGCGGAAGTCACAGATACGCAGTATTTT	CASSLLAEVTDTQYF
TRBD1	TRBV20-1	TRBJ2-3	-	TGCAGTGCTAGCCGGGACAGCAGCACAGATACGCAGTATTTT	CSASRDSSTDTQYF
-	TRBV27	TRBJ1-5	-	TGTGCCAGCGCAATTTGGACTAGCGGGAGTATTTTGCAGCCCCAGCATTTT	CASAIWTSGSILQPQHF
-	TRBV12-3/TRBV12-4	TRBJ2-2	-	TGTGCCAGCAGTTTTTCCACAGGAGGAGTCACCGGGGAGCTGTTTTTT	CASSFSTGGVTGELFF
-	TRBV7-9	TRBJ2-1	few	TGTGCCAGCAGCTTAGAGTTCACTCACAATGAGCAGTTCTTC	CASSLEFTHNEQFF
TRBD2	TRBV6-5	TRBJ2-1	few	TGTGCCAGCAGTTGGCTAGCGGGAGCCCCCTCCTACAATGAGCAGTTCTTC	CASSWLAGAPSYNEQFF
TRBD1	TRBV30	TRBJ2-5	many	TGTGCCTGGACCCTGGACAGGGGCGAAGAGACCCAGTACTTC	CAWTLDRGEETQYF
TRBD1	TRBV10-2	TRBJ2-7	few	TGCGCCAGCAGCCAGACAGGGGAAGAGCAGTACTTC	CASSQTGEEQYF
-	TRBV19	TRBJ1-5	few	TGTGCCAGTAGTTGGGGGGATCGTCAGCCCCAGCATTTT	CASSWGDRQPQHF